The next 3 T cell receptor beta chains were all read from a single sample in a study of blood T cell repertoires in COVID-19. Assay used: immunoSEQ multiplex PCR; TCRdb lists only in-frame clones, some missing. The sample has fewer than 250,000 clones; roughly 84% are singletons. The sequencing sample was made of peripheral blood. These receptors were collected from a woman older than 75 with COVID-19, enrolled during active disease.

The rearrangement uses TRBV24-1 and TRBJ2-1; 8 positions match TRBD1. The length of the CDR3 is 15 residues. Germline CDR1 reads KGHDR; CDR2 reads SFDVKD. Trimming at V came to 4 bases and at J to 6 bases, leaving 7 bases not matched to a gene. The CDR3, as DNA: TGTGCCACCAGTGACCCAGGACAGGGAGTCAATGAGCAGTTCTTC. Translating it yields CATSDPGQGVNEQFF.

The gene calls are TRBV28 and TRBJ1-5; 7 nucleotides match TRBD1. Germline CDR1 and CDR2: MDHEN and SYDVKM. This CDR3 spans 15 amino acids. V was pared by 6 bases and J by 2 bases, with 7 bases of the junction left unmatched. In DNA, the CDR3 is TGTGCCAGCAGCTCCCAGGGGGGTCGCAATCAGCCCCAGCATTTT. As protein: CASSSQGGRNQPQHF. The full variable domain, with the rest looked up from reference TRBV28 and TRBJ1-5, is DVKVTQSSRYLVKRTGEKVFLECVQDMDHENMFWYRQDPGLGLRLIYFSYDVKMKEKGDIPEGYSVSREKKERFSLILESASTNQTSMYLCASSSQGGRNQPQHFGDGTRLSIL.

The V and J genes are TRBV10-3 and TRBJ2-1, with 7 bases matching TRBD1. The CDR3 is 13 amino acids. The germline V gene encodes CDR1 ENHRY and CDR2 SYGVKD. With V trimmed by 6 bases and J by 7 bases, 6 bases remained unmatched. The CDR3 loop reads CAISFNRGNEQFF. DNA of the CDR3: TGTGCCATCAGCTTCAACAGGGGAAATGAGCAGTTCTTC.